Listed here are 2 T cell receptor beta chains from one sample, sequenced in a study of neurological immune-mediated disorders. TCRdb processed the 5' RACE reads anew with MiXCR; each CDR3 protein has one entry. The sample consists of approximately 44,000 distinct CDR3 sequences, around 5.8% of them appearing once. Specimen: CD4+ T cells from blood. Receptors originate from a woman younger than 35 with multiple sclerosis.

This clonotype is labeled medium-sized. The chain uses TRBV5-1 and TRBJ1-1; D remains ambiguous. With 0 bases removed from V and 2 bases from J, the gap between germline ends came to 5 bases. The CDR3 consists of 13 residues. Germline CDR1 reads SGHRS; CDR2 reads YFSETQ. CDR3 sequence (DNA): TGCGCCAGCAGCTTGGTTAGTAACACTGAAGCTTTCTTT. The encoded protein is CASSLVSNTEAFF.

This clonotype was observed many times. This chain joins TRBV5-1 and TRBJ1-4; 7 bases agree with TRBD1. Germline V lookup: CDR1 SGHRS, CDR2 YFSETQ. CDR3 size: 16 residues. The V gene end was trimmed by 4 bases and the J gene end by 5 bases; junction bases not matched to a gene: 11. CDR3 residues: CASSPAGRGRNEKLFF. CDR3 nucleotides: TGCGCCAGCAGCCCGGCCGGAAGGGGGCGGAATGAAAAACTGTTTTTT.